Below are 16 T cell receptor beta chains sequenced from a single sample in a study of Ad26.COV2.S vaccination and SARS-CoV-2 variants. Treatment of the sample: roughly 20 received Ad26.COV2.S at low or high dose, single or two shots; about 5 received placebo; per-sample allocation not given. The samples were gathered on day 63 after the first injection of vaccine or placebo. Profiled with immunoSEQ multiplex PCR; TCRdb holds only in-frame clones, not every one. This sample yields more than 300,000 clones, of which around 89% are seen a single time; 6.4% belongs to the top ten. The material was peripheral blood, obtained in a trial of Ad26.COV2.S vaccine versus placebo. Source of these receptors: a person between 18 and 65 years old who received the Ad26.COV2.S COVID-19 vaccine or a placebo.

The chain couples TRBV5-5 to TRBJ2-5; no clear D gene. Germline CDR1 SGHKS, CDR2 YYEKEE (reference sequence). This CDR3 contains 16 residues. The V and J ends lost 1 base and 1 base respectively, with 14 bases between them. The DNA for the CDR3 is TGTGCCAGCAGCTTGTCGGCAGCGCGGACCCAAGAGACCCAGTACTTC. Its protein product is CASSLSAARTQETQYF.

J is TRBJ1-3 and V is TRBV7-3, with D possibly TRBD1 on 5 matching bases. CDR3 size: 16 residues. The V end lost 0 bases, the J end lost 1 base, and 10 bases lay between the germline ends. Germline V CDR1 and CDR2: SGHTA, FQGTGA. In DNA, the CDR3 is TGTGCCAGCAGCTTAACGCCAGGGTCTTCTGGAAACACCATATATTTT. Encoded protein: CASSLTPGSSGNTIYF.

The J gene is TRBJ1-6, the V gene TRBV7-8; D ambiguous. There are 14 residues in the CDR3. CDR1 SGHVS and CDR2 FQNEAQ come from the germline V gene. Between the trimmed V and J ends, which lost 2 bases and 5 bases, there was a span of 7 bases. The CDR3 reads CASSLLGNNSPLHF. The CDR3 nucleotides are TGTGCCAGCAGCTTACTGGGGAATAATTCACCCCTCCACTTT.

The chain uses TRBV6-5 and TRBJ1-4; no reliable D call. Germline V gene data show CDR1 as MNHEY and CDR2 as SVGAGI. V dropped 6 bases and J dropped 7 bases, with 18 bases sitting between them. The CDR3 totals 15 residues. The CDR3 sequence is CASRPAVGVIEKLFF. CDR3 in DNA: TGTGCCAGCAGACCAGCCGTAGGAGTAATTGAAAAACTGTTTTTT.

This clone was seen ten or more times. Other nucleotide sequences in the sample specify the same CDR3. The rearrangement joins TRBV6-2 or TRBV6-3 to TRBJ1-1; no clear D. The CDR3 loop spans 13 amino acids. CDR1 MNHEY and CDR2 SVGEGT come from the germline V gene. Trimming cost V 0 bases and J 1 base, with 3 bases left between them. The CDR3 bases are TGTGCCAGCAGTTACTCTGAGAACACTGAAGCTTTCTTT. Translation: CASSYSENTEAFF.

The chain employs TRBV11-2 and TRBJ2-7, with D perhaps matching TRBD2 (6 bases). The CDR3 totals 15 residues. V lost 0 bases to trimming and J lost 2 bases, with 11 bases between them. Per germline, CDR1 SGHAT and CDR2 FQNNGV. This CDR3 is CASSLEGGTPYEQYF. CDR3 sequence (DNA): TGTGCCAGCAGCTTAGAAGGCGGGACTCCCTACGAGCAGTACTTC. Complete variable domain (other parts from reference TRBV11-2 and TRBJ2-7): EAGVAQSPRYKIIEKRQSVAFWCNPISGHATLYWYQQILGQGPKLLIQFQNNGVVDDSQLPKDRFSAERLKGVDSTLKIQPAKLEDSAVYLCASSLEGGTPYEQYFGPGTRLTVT.

The rearrangement joins TRBV7-7 to TRBJ2-5; perhaps TRBD1 as D (6 bases). Trimming cost V 1 base and J 1 base, with 10 bases left between them. CDR3 length: 15 residues. CDR1 and CDR2 (germline): SSHAT, FNYEAQ (reference sequence). For the CDR3, the DNA is TGTGCCAGCAGCTTAGGGGGGCGGGTCCAAGAGACCCAGTACTTC. This gives the protein CASSLGGRVQETQYF.

V usage is TRBV7-9 and J usage is TRBJ2-7; D ambiguous. The V and J ends lost 1 base and 2 bases respectively, with 15 bases between them. Per germline, CDR1 SEHNR and CDR2 FQNEAQ (reference sequence). This CDR3 contains 16 residues. The CDR3 loop is CASSLEAGPGTYEQYF. Written as DNA, the CDR3 is TGTGCCAGCAGCTTAGAGGCAGGTCCTGGAACCTACGAGCAGTACTTC.

This chain connects TRBV5-8 to TRBJ2-3; D gene ambiguous. This CDR3 contains 14 residues. The V gene's germline CDR1 is SGHTS and CDR2 YDEGEE. Trimming removed 4 bases at V and 0 bases at J, with 9 bases between. In nucleotides, the CDR3 is TGTGCCAGCAGCCCTGTACATAGCACAGATACGCAGTATTTT. It is translated as CASSPVHSTDTQYF.

The chain recombines TRBV6-5 with TRBJ2-7; 10 bases are a match to TRBD2. The CDR3 sequence is 14 residues long. The germline V gene encodes CDR1 MNHEY and CDR2 SVGAGI. The junction had 8 bases not matched to a gene; V was cut back by 5 bases and J by 7 bases. The DNA of the CDR3 is TGTGCCAGCAGTCCAGTAGCGGGAGGTAGTGAGCAGTACTTC. It specifies CASSPVAGGSEQYF.

The J gene is TRBJ2-2, the V gene TRBV27, with a weak D call TRBD1 (8 bases). The V end lost 11 bases, the J end lost 1 base, and 20 bases lay between the germline ends. The CDR3 has 16 amino acids. Germline values: CDR1 MNHEY, CDR2 SMNVEV (reference sequence). The CDR3 here is CAVYPNRGGNTGELFF. CDR3 nucleotides: TGTGCCGTATATCCCAACAGGGGGGGGAACACCGGGGAGCTGTTTTTT.

The V call is TRBV11-2, the J call TRBJ1-5, with D tentatively TRBD1 (5 bases). The ends were cut back, 2 bases at V and 3 bases at J, with 17 bases in the middle. This CDR3 spans 17 amino acids. Germline V gene lookup returns CDR1 SGHAT and CDR2 FQNNGV. The CDR3: CASSLYPGQNSNQPQHF. As DNA, the CDR3 is TGTGCCAGCAGCTTATATCCAGGACAAAATTCCAATCAGCCCCAGCATTTT.

The chain is built from TRBV5-1 and TRBJ2-2; the D gene could be TRBD1 or TRBD2 (5 bases each). Germline-derived CDR1 and CDR2 are SGHRS and YFSETQ. This CDR3 is 12 amino acids long. V was trimmed by 7 bases and J by 1 base, leaving 5 bases between them. For the CDR3, the DNA is TGCGCCAGCGGGGGGAACACCGGGGAGCTGTTTTTT. Residues: CASGGNTGELFF.

CDR3 bases: TGTGCCAGCACTAGCGGGAGGGCACGCGAGCAGTACTTC. As protein: CASTSGRAREQYF. This chain connects TRBV7-9 to TRBJ2-7, with TRBD2 matching over 12 bases. Per germline, CDR1 SEHNR and CDR2 FQNEAQ (reference sequence). CDR3 length: 13 residues. V was clipped by 7 bases and J by 6 bases; unmatched bases: 4.

The rearrangement joins TRBV7-8 to TRBJ1-2; D is uncertain. Germline V lookup: CDR1 SGHVS, CDR2 FQNEAQ. The V end was cut by 7 bases, the J end by 2 bases, with 5 bases between. This CDR3 has 11 amino acids. CDR3 nucleotide sequence: TGTGCCAGCATCCAAAACTATGGCTACACCTTC. Translation: CASIQNYGYTF.

The J gene is TRBJ1-5, the V gene TRBV30, with D tentatively TRBD1 (5 bases). The CDR3 consists of 14 residues. Germline V gene sequence: CDR1 GTSNPN, CDR2 SVGIG (reference sequence). V was trimmed by 0 bases and J by 7 bases, leaving 13 bases between them. CDR3: CAWSVEQDGQPQHF. As DNA, the CDR3 is TGTGCCTGGAGTGTAGAACAGGACGGCCAGCCCCAGCATTTT.